A single sample is the source of the 16 T cell receptor beta chains below, sequenced in a study of T cells in women clearing cervical HPV infection. The method was immunoSEQ multiplex PCR; TCRdb's version includes in-frame clones alone and lacks a portion of them. The sample spans about 39,000 clones; the ten largest clones claim 4.5% to 6%. The sequenced sample was blood buffy coat. These receptors originate from a woman between 18 and 70 years old with a cervical HPV16 infection that either progressed to CIN3+ or cleared (not recorded which).

As for this clone: Compared with germline, one end of the junction differs, possibly owing to a read error. The observed sequence ends 3 residues before the CDR3 terminus, with the missing tail filled in from the germline J gene. This rearrangement joins TRBV6-1 to TRBJ2-1, with 10 bases fitting TRBD2. The CDR3 loop spans 16 amino acids. Germline-derived CDR1 and CDR2 are MNHNS and SASEGT. The sequenced part of the CDR3 DNA is TGTGCCAGCAGTGTCCTAGCGGGAGCCACCTACAGTGAG. Protein sequence: CASSVLAGATYSE. The CDR3, in full, reads CASSVLAGATYSEQFF.

Points on this clone: The read is 3 residues too short to cover the CDR3 end, so that end is filled in from the germline J gene. The chain recombines TRBV28 with TRBJ2-1, with TRBD1 matching 8 bases. The CDR3 totals 13 residues. Germline values: CDR1 MDHEN, CDR2 SYDVKM. The V segment lost 5 bases and the J segment 5 bases; nucleotides outside the gene matches: 2. CDR3 bases read: TGTGCCAGCAGTGAACAGGGGGACAATGAG. It yields the protein CASSEQGDNE. The entire CDR3 is CASSEQGDNEQFF.

Comments on this clone: The CDR3 end falls 3 residues outside the read, so it is completed with the germline J gene. The J gene is TRBJ1-5, the V gene TRBV4-1, with TRBD1 matching over 9 bases. Germline-derived CDR1 and CDR2 are MGHRA and YSYEKL. This CDR3 region has 14 residues. With V trimmed by 3 bases and J by 5 bases, 2 bases remained unmatched. CDR3 DNA, as far as it was read: TGCGCCAGCAGCCAGGGACAGGGTGATCAGCCC. This encodes CASSQGQGDQP. The full-length CDR3 reads as CASSQGQGDQPQHF.

Points on this clone: The sequence runs out 3 residues before the end of the CDR3; the remainder is reconstructed from the germline J gene. V usage is TRBV28 and J usage is TRBJ1-1, with D possibly matching TRBD1 (6 bases). Germline V gene sequence: CDR1 MDHEN, CDR2 SYDVKM. CDR3 length: 14 residues. Trimming left V 6 bases short and J 0 bases short, with 11 bases between. The CDR3 bases that were read are TGTGCCAGCAGCCAGACAGGCATGAACACTGAA. This sequence encodes CASSQTGMNTE. The full CDR3 is CASSQTGMNTEAFF.

With respect to this clone: The read terminates 3 residues before the CDR3 end, so the remaining end is supplied by the germline J gene. The V and J genes are TRBV9 and TRBJ1-2, with D perhaps TRBD1 (5 bases). Trimming left V 4 bases short and J 4 bases short, with 20 bases between. Germline CDR1 and CDR2: SGDLS and YYNGEE. The CDR3 has 16 residues. CDR3 protein: CASSPEWTPDFYGYTF. The sequenced CDR3 bases are TGTGCCAGCAGCCCCGAATGGACACCCGACTTCTATGGC.

Remarks on this clone: With the read ending 3 residues before the CDR3 end, the germline J gene is used to fill in that end. The rearrangement links TRBV19 to TRBJ1-2; no firm D call. The CDR3 runs to 17 residues. The germline CDR1 and CDR2 sequences are LNHDA and SQIVND (reference sequence). The CDR3 spells CASSIVGGKSSYNDYTF. CDR3 DNA (partial): TGTGCCAGTAGTATAGTTGGCGGGAAAAGCTCCTACAATGAC.

In regard to this clone: The read terminates 3 residues ahead of where the CDR3 ends, so the germline J gene completes it. This chain joins TRBV2 and TRBJ2-2; D possibly uses TRBD1 or TRBD2 (5 bases each). CDR1 and CDR2 (germline): SNHLY, FYNNEI. The CDR3 contains 15 residues. V was clipped by 3 bases and J by 7 bases, with 15 bases between them. The CDR3: CASSEQGVGNGELFF. The CDR3 DNA, read in part, is TGTGCCAGCAGTGAGCAGGGTGTCGGGAACGGGGAG. Variable domain in full (rest from reference TRBV2 and TRBJ2-2): EPEVTQTPSHQVTQMGQEVILRCVPISNHLYFYWYRQILGQKVEFLVSFYNNEISEKSEIFDDQFSVERPDGSNFTLKIRSTKLEDSAMYFCASSEQGVGNGELFFGEGSRLTVL.

With regard to this clone: The read ends 3 residues early relative to the CDR3; the germline J gene fills the gap. The chain is built from TRBV30 and TRBJ1-1; TRBD1 matches 7 bases. V lost 7 bases to trimming and J lost 5 bases; unmatched junction nucleotides: 7. Germline CDR1 is GTSNPN and CDR2 is SVGIG (reference sequence). The CDR3 length is 12 residues. The covered CDR3 bases are TGTGCCTCCCAGGGGGGTCGAACTGAA. Protein: CASQGGRTE. The entire CDR3 sequence reads CASQGGRTEAFF.

For this clone: Coverage ceases 3 residues before the CDR3 finishes, and the germline J gene fills in the end. The chain carries TRBV19 and TRBJ1-2; a weak D match, TRBD1 (6 bases). CDR1 and CDR2 from the germline V gene are LNHDA and SQIVND (reference sequence). The CDR3 totals 14 residues. The CDR3 sequence is CASQTGGSYNDYTF. CDR3 bases read: TGTGCCAGTCAAACGGGGGGCTCCTACAATGAC.

Worth noting for this clone: Sequencing ends 3 residues short of the CDR3 end; the germline J gene provides the rest. The chain has TRBV11-3 and TRBJ2-1; no firm D call. V was trimmed by 1 base and J by 6 bases, leaving 4 bases between them. Germline lookup yields CDR1 SGHNT and CDR2 YENEEA. This CDR3 spans 12 amino acids. The CDR3 is CASSLVLNEQFF. Incomplete CDR3 DNA: TGTGCCAGCAGCTTAGTTCTCAATGAG.

About this clone: The CDR3 end is not reached by the read, which stops 3 residues before it; the germline J gene fills it in. This sequence joins TRBV19 and TRBJ2-3; 13 bases are a match to TRBD2. The CDR3 consists of 17 residues. V trimming: 4 bases; J trimming: 4 bases; junction bases outside the gene matches: 8. Germline CDR1 and CDR2: LNHDA and SQIVND (reference sequence). Partial CDR3 DNA: TGTGCCAGTAGTAAGGGACTAGCGGGACCAGGGGCAGATACG. It yields the protein CASSKGLAGPGADT. The entire CDR3 protein is CASSKGLAGPGADTQYF.

With respect to this clone: With the read ending 3 residues before the CDR3 end, the germline J gene is used to fill in that end. The chain carries TRBV19 and TRBJ2-2; the match to TRBD1 covers 9 bases. The CDR3 has 16 amino acids. CDR1 and CDR2 (germline): LNHDA, SQIVND (reference sequence). Incomplete CDR3 DNA: TGTGCCAGTAGTACCGCTACGACAGGGGGATTCTCACCG. Translating gives CASSTATTGGFSP. The complete CDR3 reads CASSTATTGGFSPLFF.

Points on this clone: Read data end 3 residues before the CDR3 end; the end is taken from the germline J gene. The V gene is TRBV7-9, the J gene TRBJ2-4, with 7 nucleotides matching TRBD1. Germline CDR1 SEHNR, CDR2 FQNEAQ (reference sequence). The CDR3 extends over 14 amino acids. The CDR3 loop reads CASSPTGENYGQYF. The DNA read from the CDR3 is TGTGCCAGCAGCCCAACAGGGGAGAACTATGGT.

Note on this clone: The read halts 3 residues ahead of the CDR3 end, with the missing end drawn from the germline J gene. This chain links TRBV12-3 or TRBV12-4 with TRBJ2-1; the D is unclear. The CDR3 has 14 residues. Trimming shortened V by 3 bases and J by 6 bases, and 12 bases separated the two germline ends. CDR3 region: CASSFNEIANEQFF. The sequenced part of the CDR3 DNA is TGTGCCAGCAGTTTCAACGAGATAGCCAATGAG.

With regard to this clone: The DNA ends 3 residues before the CDR3 does, and the rest of the CDR3 is filled in from the germline J gene. The J gene is TRBJ2-6, the V gene TRBV4-1; the D call may be TRBD1 or TRBD2 (6 bases each). The germline V gene has CDR1 MGHRA and CDR2 YSYEKL. CDR3 size: 18 residues. Trimming left V 3 bases short and J 4 bases short, with 19 bases between. Here the CDR3 reads CASSQGRDKGAGANVLTF. CDR3 bases read: TGCGCCAGCAGCCAGGGGCGGGACAAGGGTGCCGGGGCCAACGTC.

Concerning this clone: Sequencing ends 3 residues short of the CDR3 end; the germline J gene provides the rest. The V call is TRBV19, the J call TRBJ2-1; the match to TRBD2 covers 9 bases. The CDR3 is 12 residues long. Germline values: CDR1 LNHDA, CDR2 SQIVND (reference sequence). V gave up 8 bases and J gave up 8 bases; unmatched junction bases: 4. The part of the CDR3 DNA that was read is TGTGCCAGTGCTAGCGGGGTCCATGAG. Protein: CASASGVHE. The entire CDR3 is CASASGVHEQFF.